Listed below are T cell receptor beta chains from one sample, sequenced in a study of PD-1 blockade in classical Hodgkin lymphoma. The protocol was immunoSEQ multiplex PCR, while the TCRdb copy is restricted to in-frame clones and leaves out a portion. The sample carries 25,000 to 30,000 clones, 65% to 75% recorded once. Material: peripheral blood mononuclear cells (PBMCs), obtained before the second cycle of nivolumab. These receptors originate from a human donor with classical Hodgkin lymphoma. Each CDR3 is given with its conserved first and last residue. D genes are given only for firm matches. For some rows the clone size is stated as once, few or many, or as a class when expanded; others skip it.

v_call	j_call	clone_size	d_call	cdr3_aa	cdr3_nt
TRBV5-4	TRBJ1-6	.	.	CASSSGTSGHSPLHF	TGTGCCAGCAGCTCAGGGACTAGCGGGCATTCACCCCTCCACTTT
TRBV7-9	TRBJ2-3	.	TRBD2	CASSLGGLAGTDTQYF	TGTGCCAGCAGCTTAGGGGGACTAGCGGGGACAGATACGCAGTATTTT
TRBV19	TRBJ2-2	few	TRBD2	CASTLAGGPVGELFF	TGTGCCAGTACACTAGCGGGGGGGCCTGTCGGGGAGCTGTTTTTT
TRBV4-3	TRBJ2-2	once	.	CASSQSRTITGELFF	TGCGCCAGCAGTCAAAGTCGGACTATCACCGGGGAGCTGTTTTTT
TRBV9	TRBJ1-1	.	.	CASSVAQGRNTEAFF	TGTGCCAGCAGCGTAGCTCAGGGGCGGAACACTGAAGCTTTCTTT
TRBV5-1	TRBJ1-1	few	.	CASSSGLIMNTEAFF	TGCGCCAGCAGCTCCGGACTGATCATGAACACTGAAGCTTTCTTT
TRBV4-3	TRBJ2-7	.	.	CASSQPGTRAEQYF	TGCGCCAGCAGCCAACCCGGGACCCGGGCCGAGCAGTACTTC
TRBV29-1	TRBJ2-3	.	TRBD2	CSVEIAGVWTDTQYF	TGCAGCGTTGAAATAGCGGGGGTTTGGACAGATACGCAGTATTTT
TRBV30	TRBJ1-3	few	.	CASPGLSGNTIYF	TGTGCCTCCCCAGGTCTCTCTGGAAACACCATATATTTT
TRBV28	TRBJ2-2	.	TRBD2	CASGQQRGGFAGELFF	TGTGCCAGCGGCCAGCAGCGGGGGGGCTTTGCCGGGGAGCTGTTTTTT
TRBV28	TRBJ1-2	.	.	CASRLVTGYGYTF	TGTGCCAGCAGGTTAGTGACTGGCTATGGCTACACCTTC
TRBV19	TRBJ1-1	many	.	CASRGRISGTEAFF	TGTGCCAGTAGGGGACGGATCTCGGGCACTGAAGCTTTCTTT
TRBV27	TRBJ1-2	.	.	CASSSRGSDGYTF	TGTGCCAGCAGTTCACGGGGCTCGGATGGCTACACCTTC
TRBV2	TRBJ2-5	.	.	CASSEALVSRETQYF	TGTGCCAGCAGTGAAGCGCTCGTTAGCCGCGAGACCCAGTACTTC
TRBV19	TRBJ2-3	.	TRBD2	CASSIFGGGLAGRGTQYF	TGTGCCAGTAGTATCTTCGGTGGGGGACTAGCGGGTCGTGGTACGCAGTATTTT
TRBV5-4	TRBJ2-7	.	.	CASSLEAALTGEQYF	TGTGCCAGCAGCTTGGAGGCGGCCCTAACGGGCGAGCAGTACTTC
TRBV10-2	TRBJ2-1	.	.	CASSLLTDYNEQFF	TGCGCCAGCAGCTTATTGACAGATTACAATGAGCAGTTCTTC
TRBV19	TRBJ1-2	.	TRBD1	CASRRESGGNGYTF	TGTGCCAGTAGACGGGAATCAGGGGGCAATGGCTACACCTTC
TRBV7-2	TRBJ2-2	once	.	CASSLLLQVGELFF	TGTGCCAGCAGCTTACTGCTACAAGTGGGGGAGCTGTTTTTT
TRBV7-2	TRBJ2-5	few	.	CASSLSPRETQYF	TGTGCCAGCAGCCTCTCCCCGCGGGAGACCCAGTACTTC
TRBV7-9	TRBJ2-1	.	TRBD2	CASSPLTSGGANEQFF	TGTGCCAGCAGCCCGCTAACTAGCGGGGGCGCTAATGAGCAGTTCTTC
TRBV27	TRBJ2-2	.	TRBD2	CASHSEGRGFAGELFF	TGTGCCAGCCACTCCGAAGGGCGGGGGTTTGCCGGGGAGCTGTTTTTT
TRBV9	TRBJ2-3	.	.	CASRLRGLNTQYF	TGTGCCAGCAGGCTCCGGGGCCTTAATACGCAGTATTTT
TRBV19	TRBJ2-1	.	.	CASSMGDSLNEQFF	TGTGCCAGTAGTATGGGGGATTCCCTTAATGAGCAGTTCTTC
TRBV6-5	TRBJ1-1	.	.	CASSQNWGTEAFF	TGTGCCAGCAGCCAAAATTGGGGGACTGAAGCTTTCTTT
TRBV7-2	TRBJ2-2	.	.	CASSFRNTGELFF	TGTGCCAGCAGCTTCAGGAACACCGGGGAGCTGTTTTTT
TRBV29-1	TRBJ2-2	once	TRBD1	CSVDRADGELFF	TGCAGCGTGGACAGGGCTGATGGGGAGCTGTTTTTT
TRBV4-3	TRBJ1-6	.	.	CASSQVGIGQVNSPLHF	TGCGCCAGCAGCCAAGTCGGAATAGGTCAGGTTAATTCACCCCTCCACTTT
TRBV14	TRBJ2-3	.	TRBD2	CASSQAGGLDTQYF	TGTGCCAGCAGCCAGGCGGGAGGGCTGGATACGCAGTATTTT
TRBV11-2	TRBJ2-5	.	.	CASSLELVIQETQYF	TGTGCCAGCAGCTTAGAGTTAGTAATACAAGAGACCCAGTACTTC
TRBV30	TRBJ1-5	.	.	CAWSGGLDQPQHF	TGTGCCTGGAGCGGGGGGCTTGATCAGCCCCAGCATTTT
TRBV6-1	TRBJ1-1	.	.	CASSWTATEAFF	TGTGCCAGCAGCTGGACGGCCACTGAAGCTTTCTTT
TRBV14	TRBJ2-1	.	.	CASSQVQGEQFF	TGTGCCAGCAGCCAAGTACAGGGCGAGCAGTTCTTC
TRBV15	TRBJ2-5	.	.	CATSRGEGRETQYF	TGTGCCACCAGCAGAGGAGAAGGGAGGGAGACCCAGTACTTC
TRBV19	TRBJ2-2	.	TRBD2	CASSPQGTSGAANTGELFF	TGTGCCAGTAGTCCTCAAGGGACTAGCGGAGCGGCGAACACCGGGGAGCTGTTTTTT
TRBV9	TRBJ1-1	.	.	CASSVVETNTEAFF	TGTGCCAGCAGCGTAGTTGAGACGAACACTGAAGCTTTCTTT
TRBV27	TRBJ1-4	.	.	CASSLLGGATNEKLFF	TGTGCCAGCAGTTTGTTGGGAGGGGCAACTAATGAAAAACTGTTTTTT
TRBV28	TRBJ1-1	.	.	CASSFPGNTEAFF	TGTGCCAGCAGTTTCCCAGGGAACACTGAAGCTTTCTTT
TRBV9	TRBJ2-1	.	TRBD2	CASSRSGRIYNEQFF	TGTGCCAGCAGCAGAAGCGGGAGGATCTACAATGAGCAGTTCTTC
TRBV5-1	TRBJ1-2	.	TRBD1	CASSLGTGNYGYTF	TGCGCCAGCAGCTTAGGGACAGGGAACTATGGCTACACCTTC
TRBV5-4	TRBJ2-7	.	.	CASSFPSGGRSYEQYF	TGTGCCAGCAGCTTCCCAAGTGGAGGTCGATCCTACGAGCAGTACTTC
TRBV7-9	TRBJ1-5	few	.	CASGPDQPQHF	TGTGCCAGCGGTCCGGATCAGCCCCAGCATTTT
TRBV6-5	TRBJ2-7	.	.	CASRQTVAYEQYF	TGTGCCAGCAGGCAGACAGTAGCCTACGAGCAGTACTTC
TRBV7-2	TRBJ1-2	.	.	CASSRRGGAVPGYTF	TGTGCCAGCAGCAGGAGGGGGGGCGCAGTTCCTGGCTACACCTTC
TRBV5-4	TRBJ2-5	.	.	CASSGTGALGETQYF	TGTGCCAGCAGCGGCACCGGGGCCCTAGGGGAGACCCAGTACTTC
TRBV9	TRBJ1-5	.	TRBD1	CASSGDQGVGTGVNQPQHF	TGTGCCAGCAGCGGGGATCAGGGGGTCGGGACAGGGGTCAATCAGCCCCAGCATTTT